These T cell receptor beta chains were read from a single sample in a study of cytomegalovirus exposure and HLA in healthy donors. Using immunoSEQ multiplex PCR, the repertoire was profiled, and TCRdb retains in-frame clones only, with some absent. The sample lists roughly 200,000 clones, around 80% occurring once. Sequences were obtained from PBMCs. The receptors originated from a woman in her 40s in good health and CMV-seronegative. The CDR3 runs from the conserved cysteine through the conserved F or W. A D gene is named only where the DNA matches it firmly. Clone size, where shown, is once, few, many, or a class for clones that have expanded.

>TRBV9|TRBJ1-2|.|few
TGTGCCAGCAGCGTAGAAGGGGCTATCTATGGCTACACCTTC
CASSVEGAIYGYTF
>TRBV4-1|TRBJ1-2|.|.
TGCGCCAGCAGCCAAGGCGAACAGCCTACTAACTATGGCTACACCTTC
CASSQGEQPTNYGYTF
>TRBV6-1|TRBJ2-3|TRBD1|.
TGTGCCAGCAGTGAACCCGGACAGGGAGCAGATACGCAGTATTTT
CASSEPGQGADTQYF
>TRBV5-1|TRBJ2-2|.|.
TGCGCCAGCAGCTTGGCCCCCGGGGGCGGGGAGCTGTTTTTT
CASSLAPGGGELFF
>TRBV7-2|TRBJ2-1|.|.
TGTGCCAGCAGCTTGATGAAACGGAGCTCTGAGCAGTTCTTC
CASSLMKRSSEQFF
>TRBV13|TRBJ1-5|.|.
TGTGCCAGCAGCCATGGACACCTTAAGGGCAATCAGCCCCAGCATTTT
CASSHGHLKGNQPQHF
>TRBV18|TRBJ1-1|.|.
TGTGCCAGCTCCCCGCTCCCGGGGATGGGGAACACTGAAGCTTTCTTT
CASSPLPGMGNTEAFF
>TRBV5-1|TRBJ1-6|TRBD1|.
TGCGCCAGCAGCTCCGTAAGGGGACAGGGGGCCTCACCCCTCCACTTT
CASSSVRGQGASPLHF
>TRBV5-5|TRBJ1-3|.|.
TGTGCCAGCAGCCACCGACAGTCCAGCTCTGGAAACACCATATATTTT
CASSHRQSSSGNTIYF
>TRBV5-6|TRBJ1-2|.|.
TGTGCCAGCAGCTTGACTGATCCTGGCTATGGCTACACCTTC
CASSLTDPGYGYTF
>TRBV7-9|TRBJ2-5|TRBD1|.
TGTGCCAGCAGCCTAAGGACAGGGGGCCAAGAGACCCAGTACTTC
CASSLRTGGQETQYF
>TRBV28|TRBJ1-2|.|.
TGTGCCAGCAGTTTATTGACGGTTCGGGTTGGCTACACCTTC
CASSLLTVRVGYTF
>TRBV14|TRBJ2-6|.|.
TGTGCCAGCAGCCAAATAGCCTCTGGGGCCAACGTCCTGACTTTC
CASSQIASGANVLTF
>TRBV5-1|TRBJ2-3|TRBD1|.
TGCGCCAGCAGCTTGGAACCCAGGGGGCACACAGATACGCAGTATTTT
CASSLEPRGHTDTQYF
>TRBV6-1|TRBJ2-3|.|.
TGTGCCAGCAGTGATTCTAGCATTAGCACAGATACGCAGTATTTT
CASSDSSISTDTQYF
>TRBV27|TRBJ1-3|.|once
TGTGCCAGCAGTCCCTCCAGGGCTGGAAACACCATATATTTT
CASSPSRAGNTIYF
>TRBV28|TRBJ2-5|.|.
TGTGCCAGCAGTGGCCCGGGACTCCATGAGTACTTC
CASSGPGLHEYF
>TRBV4-3|TRBJ2-5|.|.
TGCGCCAGCAGCCAAGCCTACAGGGATCGGGGAGAGACCCAGTACTTC
CASSQAYRDRGETQYF
>TRBV5-6|TRBJ1-1|TRBD1|few
TGTGCCAGCAGGGCAAGGGACAGGTTAATGAACACTGAAGCTTTCTTT
CASRARDRLMNTEAFF
>TRBV9|TRBJ1-2|TRBD1|.
TGTGCCAGCACCCCGGGGACAGGGGGGATGAGCCGTGGCTACACCTTC
CASTPGTGGMSRGYTF
>TRBV5-4|TRBJ1-1|.|few
TGTGCCAGCAGCTTGGAGGGGTCTGAAGCTTTCTTT
CASSLEGSEAFF
>TRBV6-6|TRBJ2-7|TRBD2|.
TGTGCCAGCAGTTCCCCGACCGGGAGGCCTTACGAGCAGTACTTC
CASSSPTGRPYEQYF
>TRBV11-3|TRBJ1-6|.|.
TGTGCCAGCAGCTTAGGGGACAATTTGAACTCACCCCTCCACTTT
CASSLGDNLNSPLHF
>TRBV13|TRBJ2-6|.|few
TGTGCCAGCAGCTTGAACGGGGGCTCTGGGGCCAACGTCCTGACTTTC
CASSLNGGSGANVLTF
>TRBV28|TRBJ2-3|TRBD2|.
TGTGCCAGCAGCGGCGGCCTAGCGGCCACAGATACGCAGTATTTT
CASSGGLAATDTQYF
>TRBV11-1|TRBJ1-5|.|once
TGTGCCAGCAGCTTAGCCCCAGGGGCGGCTTGGCCCCAGCATTTT
CASSLAPGAAWPQHF
>TRBV27|TRBJ2-5|TRBD1|.
TGTGCCAGCAGTTTTCACAGGGGAAGGGGAGAGACCCAGTACTTC
CASSFHRGRGETQYF
>TRBV5-1|TRBJ2-1|.|.
TGCGCCAGCAGCTTTCTTGCTGGAGGCAATGAGCAGTTCTTC
CASSFLAGGNEQFF
>TRBV29-1|TRBJ2-7|TRBD1|.
TGCAGCGCCGTGGCCGGGACAGGGGAGGCCTACGAGCAGTACTTC
CSAVAGTGEAYEQYF
>TRBV11-3|TRBJ2-1|TRBD1|few
TGTGCCAGCAGCTCCACAGGGGGCTCCTACAATGAGCAGTTCTTC
CASSSTGGSYNEQFF
>TRBV5-1|TRBJ2-3|TRBD2|.
TGCGCCAGCAGTTCTAGCGGGAGCCCCGGGGATACGCAGTATTTT
CASSSSGSPGDTQYF
>TRBV10-3|TRBJ2-7|TRBD1|.
TGTGCCATCGGCCGCGGGACAGGGTCCTACGAGCAGTACTTC
CAIGRGTGSYEQYF
>TRBV5-1|TRBJ2-1|TRBD1|.
TGCGCCAGCAGCTTGGATGAGACAGGGGGCCTGGATGAGCAGTTCTTC
CASSLDETGGLDEQFF
>TRBV19|TRBJ2-3|.|.
TGTGCCAGTAGTATGATTGGAGGGGGCGGTGGTGCAGATACGCAGTATTTT
CASSMIGGGGGADTQYF
>TRBV7-9|TRBJ2-3|TRBD1|.
TGTGCCAGCAGCTCCCGGGACAGGGATACAGGTACGCAGTATTTT
CASSSRDRDTGTQYF
>TRBV25-1|TRBJ1-1|.|.
TGTGCCAGCAGTGAATATATTGGGGGGGATACTGAAGCTTTCTTT
CASSEYIGGDTEAFF
>TRBV7-9|TRBJ2-2|.|.
TGTGCCAGCAGCTTATCGGGCGGGGAGCTGTTTTTT
CASSLSGGELFF
>TRBV7-9|TRBJ1-2|.|few
TGTGCCAGCAGCTTAGTCCAGGACGCGGGGAGGTATGGCTACACCTTC
CASSLVQDAGRYGYTF
>TRBV5-1|TRBJ1-2|TRBD1|.
TGCGCCAGCAGCTCATTTACAGGGGGCGCCTCTGGCTACACCTTC
CASSSFTGGASGYTF
>TRBV25-1|TRBJ1-2|TRBD1|.
TGTGCCAGCAGTGAACATGGACAGGCAGGGTTCGGTGGCTACACCTTC
CASSEHGQAGFGGYTF
>TRBV7-8|TRBJ2-7|TRBD2|.
TGTGCCAGCAGCCCGTCTAGCGGTCTTTGCGAGCAGTACTTC
CASSPSSGLCEQYF
>TRBV28|TRBJ1-6|.|once
TGTGCCAGCAGTCTCCCTCCGGAGGTCCCCCTCCACTTT
CASSLPPEVPLHF
>TRBV4-3|TRBJ2-7|.|few
TGCGCCAGCAGCCAAGAGGAAAAGACAGCCTACGAGCAGTACTTC
CASSQEEKTAYEQYF
>TRBV7-9|TRBJ2-7|TRBD2|.
TGTGCCAGCAGCTTAGATGGCGGGAGCTCCTACGAGCAGTACTTC
CASSLDGGSSYEQYF
>TRBV7-2|TRBJ1-2|TRBD1|.
TGTGCCAGCAGCACGAGGACCGGGACAGGGGACTATGGCTACACCTTC
CASSTRTGTGDYGYTF
>TRBV30|TRBJ2-7|.|.
TGTGCCTGGAGAGGGGGTGGCGAGCAGTACTTC
CAWRGGGEQYF
>TRBV28|TRBJ2-1|TRBD2|.
TGTGCCAGCAGTTTAGGTAGCGGGAGAACCTATGAGCAGTTCTTC
CASSLGSGRTYEQFF
>TRBV7-7|TRBJ2-5|.|.
TGTGCTAGCAGCTTAACAGCTGCGTACCAAGAGACCCAGTACTTC
CASSLTAAYQETQYF
>TRBV7-6|TRBJ1-3|.|.
TGTGCCAGCAGCTTACAGGGTGGAAACACCATATATTTT
CASSLQGGNTIYF
>TRBV6-5|TRBJ2-2|.|.
TGTGCCAGCACCCTACTAGTACCGGGCGTCGGGGAGCTGTTTTTT
CASTLLVPGVGELFF
>TRBV7-9|TRBJ2-1|TRBD2|.
TGTGCCAGCAGCTTTACGACTAGCGGGAGGAATGAGCAGTTCTTC
CASSFTTSGRNEQFF
>TRBV6-1|TRBJ1-4|TRBD1|.
TGTGCCAGCAGTGAAAGCGGGACAGGGATTGAAAAACTGTTTTTT
CASSESGTGIEKLFF
>TRBV4-1|TRBJ2-5|TRBD1|.
TGCGCCAGCAGCCAAGACGGGACAGGGCAAGAGACCCAGTACTTC
CASSQDGTGQETQYF
>TRBV4-3|TRBJ2-2|.|.
TGCGCCAGCAGCCAAGATCTTGGCGGATACACCGGGGAGCTGTTTTTT
CASSQDLGGYTGELFF
>TRBV7-2|TRBJ2-1|.|.
TGTGCCAGCAGCTTAGACGGGATCCACAATGAGCAATTCTTC
CASSLDGIHNEQFF
>TRBV7-7|TRBJ2-1|.|few
TGTGCTAGCAGCCCTGTCGGGAGCTCCTACAATGAGCAGTTCTTC
CASSPVGSSYNEQFF